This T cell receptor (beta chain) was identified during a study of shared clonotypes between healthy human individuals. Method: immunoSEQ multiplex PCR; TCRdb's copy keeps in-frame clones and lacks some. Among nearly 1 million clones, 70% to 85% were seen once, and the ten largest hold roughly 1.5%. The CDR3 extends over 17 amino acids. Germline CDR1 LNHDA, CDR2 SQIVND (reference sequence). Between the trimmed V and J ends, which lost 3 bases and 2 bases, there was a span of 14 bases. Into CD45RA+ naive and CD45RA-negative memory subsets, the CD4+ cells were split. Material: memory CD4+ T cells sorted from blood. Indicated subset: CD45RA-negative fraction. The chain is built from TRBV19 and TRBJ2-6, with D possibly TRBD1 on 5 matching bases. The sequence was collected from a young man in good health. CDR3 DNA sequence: TGTGCCAGTAGTATCAGGGTCCTAAGGGCTGGGGCCAACGTCCTGACTTTC. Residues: CASSIRVLRAGANVLTF.